One sample yielded the 6 T cell receptor beta chains listed below, sequenced in a study of T cells in Graves' hyperthyroidism and ophthalmopathy (dated by TCRdb to the late 2010s). Receptor libraries were prepared by multiplex PCR. Sequencing instrument: Illumina HiSeq 2000. Amplification of TCR beta CDR3 regions was carried out from RNA transcripts. For the first round of RT-PCR on the TCR CDR3, the HTBI primer set was used together with the Qiagen OneStep RT-PCR kit. TCRdb cleaned the public reads at Q25 with fastp, built clones with MiXCR and kept in-frame beta chains. Each CDR3 protein gets just one entry, which takes the most common genes and DNA from the rows behind it. Within this sample are some 490,000 distinct CDR3 sequences, with approximately 16% of them counted one time only. Of the sample, 25% to 35% is held by the ten largest clones. Sequencing input: blood. The receptors here all came from a woman in her twenties or thirties with Graves' ophthalmopathy.

The genes are TRBV7-6 and TRBJ2-7; D might be TRBD2 (6 bases). V was trimmed by 0 bases and J by 2 bases, leaving 23 bases between them. CDR1 and CDR2 (germline): SGHVS, FNYEAQ. The CDR3 covers 19 residues. DNA of the CDR3: TGTGCCAGCAGCTTAGCCCTGGGACTCCTAGGCGGAGTACCCTACGAGCAGTACTTC. Protein product: CASSLALGLLGGVPYEQYF. The full variable domain, with the rest looked up from reference TRBV7-6 and TRBJ2-7, is GAGVSQSPRYKVTKRGQDVALRCDPISGHVSLYWYRQALGQGPEFLTYFNYEAQQDKSGLPNDRFSAERPEGSISTLTIQRTEQRDSAMYRCASSLALGLLGGVPYEQYFGPGTRLTVT.

The chain recombines TRBV19 with TRBJ2-1; possibly TRBD2 for D (5 bases). This CDR3 comprises 16 residues. CDR1 and CDR2 from the germline V gene are LNHDA and SQIVND (reference sequence). V was clipped by 5 bases and J by 7 bases, with 21 bases between them. In nucleotides, the CDR3 is TGTGCCAGTAGTCACCCCAACTCCGTGACGGGAAATGAGCAGTTCTTC. Amino acids: CASSHPNSVTGNEQFF.

V and J are TRBV13 and TRBJ2-1; D uncertain. Trimming removed 5 bases at V and 7 bases at J, with 15 bases between. Germline lookup yields CDR1 PRHDT and CDR2 FYEKMQ (reference sequence). The CDR3 loop spans 14 amino acids. DNA for the CDR3: TGTGCCAGCAGCGGGAACTCGGCACTTAATGAGCAGTTCTTC. This encodes CASSGNSALNEQFF.

In this sample, this clonotype turned up many times. V usage is TRBV30 and J usage is TRBJ2-7; a weak D match, TRBD2 (5 bases). The CDR3 totals 12 residues. V was cut by 4 bases and J by 1 base, with 8 bases left in between. Germline loops: CDR1 GTSNPN, CDR2 SVGIG (reference sequence). CDR3 amino acids: CAWIRTSYEQYF. The DNA of the CDR3 is TGTGCCTGGATCAGGACTTCCTACGAGCAGTACTTC.

The chain carries TRBV5-8 and TRBJ2-3; D may be TRBD2 (6 bases). Trimming removed 2 bases at V and 10 bases at J, with 11 bases between. CDR3 length: 12 residues. CDR1 SGHTS and CDR2 YDEGEE come from the germline V gene. The CDR3 here is CASSLTGEAQYF. CDR3 nucleotide sequence: TGTGCCAGCAGCTTAACGGGAGAAGCGCAGTATTTT.

This clonotype was detected only a few times. DNA for the CDR3: TGTGCCAGCAGCGTGGAAACCGTGGAGAACACTGAAGCTTTCTTT. This codes for CASSVETVENTEAFF. This sequence joins TRBV9 and TRBJ1-1; no clear D gene. Between the trimmed V and J ends, which lost 2 bases and 1 base, there was a span of 12 bases. This CDR3 contains 15 residues. Germline values: CDR1 SGDLS, CDR2 YYNGEE.